This record looks at one T cell receptor (beta chain) sequence and its context. This sample was taken from a study of blood T cell repertoires in COVID-19. Overall study: Some COVID-19 samples were acute and others convalescent; all came from the United States, Italy and Spain.

CDR1 is MGHRA, CDR2 YSYEKL, per germline. This CDR3 region has 13 residues. V shed 4 bases and J shed 8 bases, with 9 bases lying between them. In the original processing: Scientists estimated how many nucleated cells there were by amplifying reference gene primers. Measured with immunoSEQ multiplex PCR; TCRdb has only the in-frame clones, and not every one. V and J calls and clone size are copied from that table; D and trimming were computed from the DNA. The profile covers 30,000 to 40,000 clones, with 79% appearing a single time and approximately 23% taken by the ten largest. The chain links TRBV4-1 to TRBJ1-6; D might be TRBD1 (6 bases). This sequence was found in a man between 65 and 85 years old with acute or convalescent COVID-19. Material for sequencing was peripheral blood. The CDR3 reads CASSLRTDSPLHF. As DNA, the CDR3 is TGCGCCAGCAGCCTACGGACAGATTCACCCCTCCACTTT.